The 15 T cell receptor beta chains below were found in one sample sequenced in a study of cytomegalovirus exposure and HLA in healthy donors. Assay used: immunoSEQ multiplex PCR; TCRdb lists only in-frame clones, some missing. The sample holds 99,000 or so clones, approximately 90% seen once. The specimen was PBMCs. Receptors were obtained from a woman under 30 in good health and CMV-seropositive.

The chain has TRBV11-2 and TRBJ2-3; possibly TRBD1 for D (5 bases). Germline loops: CDR1 SGHAT, CDR2 FQNNGV. Trimming pared 5 bases from V and 5 bases from J, leaving 23 bases between. This CDR3 is built from 17 residues. The CDR3 protein is CASSPGRWGSQEDTQYF. The CDR3 region has the DNA TGTGCCAGCAGCCCAGGAAGGTGGGGCTCACAAGAAGATACGCAGTATTTT.

The V and J genes are TRBV18 and TRBJ2-7, with a weak D call TRBD2 (6 bases). The germline V and J ends were trimmed by 3 bases and 1 base, with 10 bases remaining between them. The germline CDR1 and CDR2 sequences are KGHSH and LQKENI. This CDR3 is built from 14 residues. CDR3 residues: CASSPRRDSYEQYF. CDR3 nucleotide sequence: TGTGCCAGCTCACCCAGGCGGGATTCCTACGAGCAGTACTTC.

The chain joins TRBV28 to TRBJ2-7; D is perhaps TRBD2 (7 bases). Germline V CDR1 and CDR2: MDHEN, SYDVKM. V was shortened by 10 bases and J by 4 bases, with 14 bases between the two germline ends. There are 12 residues in the CDR3. The CDR3 region has the DNA TGTGCCACCGAGGGAGGGGGGTACGAGCAGTACTTC. This codes for CATEGGGYEQYF.

The rearrangement links TRBV11-2 to TRBJ2-7; 12 bases map to TRBD1. With V trimmed by 5 bases and J by 7 bases, 12 bases remained unmatched. Germline loops: CDR1 SGHAT, CDR2 FQNNGV. This CDR3 spans 16 amino acids. CDR3 in DNA: TGTGCCAGCAGCCCCCTAGGGGACAGGGGGCAGCGGGAGCAGTACTTC. The encoded protein is CASSPLGDRGQREQYF.

The chain carries TRBV27 and TRBJ1-2, with TRBD1 matching 9 bases. This CDR3 has 15 amino acids. V shed 3 bases and J 1 base; nucleotides not matched to a gene: 3. Germline V lookup: CDR1 MNHEY, CDR2 SMNVEV (reference sequence). CDR3 DNA: TGTGCCAGCAGTTTTTGGGACAGGGTTAACTATGGCTACACCTTC. Its translation is CASSFWDRVNYGYTF.

V gene TRBV5-1 combines with J gene TRBJ1-5; D is undetermined. The ends were cut back, 0 bases at V and 0 bases at J, with 7 bases in the middle. CDR1 SGHRS and CDR2 YFSETQ come from the germline V gene. This CDR3 is 15 amino acids long. This chain's CDR3 is CASSLDYYSNQPQHF. CDR3 sequence (DNA): TGCGCCAGCAGCTTGGACTACTATAGCAATCAGCCCCAGCATTTT.

The V and J genes are TRBV6-1 and TRBJ2-2; D remains unclear. CDR3 length equals 14 residues. Germline loops: CDR1 MNHNS, CDR2 SASEGT. V gave up 6 bases and J gave up 3 bases, with 11 bases separating them. The CDR3 loop is CASRSPVDTGELFF. The CDR3 bases are TGTGCCAGCAGAAGCCCGGTAGACACCGGGGAGCTGTTTTTT.

The rearrangement uses TRBV5-1 and TRBJ2-3; 16 nucleotides agree with TRBD2. Looked up from germline, CDR1 is SGHRS and CDR2 is YFSETQ. V shed 4 bases, J shed 1 base, and the junction held 6 bases outside the gene matches. The CDR3 is 18 amino acids. CDR3 nucleotides: TGCGCCAGCAGCGACTCCGGGACTAGCGGGAGGGGCACAGATACGCAGTATTTT. The encoded protein is CASSDSGTSGRGTDTQYF.

The V call is TRBV29-1, the J call TRBJ1-1; D perhaps matches TRBD1 (6 bases). Germline CDR1 reads SQVTM; CDR2 reads ANQGSEA. The germline V and J ends were trimmed by 5 bases and 4 bases, with 20 bases remaining between them. The CDR3 is 15 residues long. CDR3 nucleotides: TGCAGCGTTCACCTTCCGGCGCAGGGGCGCACTGAAGCTTTCTTT. The encoded protein is CSVHLPAQGRTEAFF.

The V call is TRBV5-1, the J call TRBJ2-1, with 10 bases identical to TRBD2. The germline gives CDR1 SGHRS, CDR2 YFSETQ. There are 16 residues in the CDR3. After removal of 1 base from V and 3 bases from J, the junction contained 4 bases not matched to a gene. The CDR3 is CASSLQSSGGYNEQFF. CDR3 coding DNA: TGCGCCAGCAGCTTGCAGTCTAGCGGGGGCTACAATGAGCAGTTCTTC. Variable domain in full (rest from reference TRBV5-1 and TRBJ2-1): KAGVTQTPRYLIKTRGQQVTLSCSPISGHRSVSWYQQTPGQGLQFLFEYFSETQRNKGNFPGRFSGRQFSNSRSEMNVSTLELGDSALYLCASSLQSSGGYNEQFFGPGTRLTVL.

The chain carries TRBV6-5 and TRBJ2-5; tentatively, D is TRBD1 (6 bases). The J call could be wrong; TRBJ2-7 is a better fit for the DNA end. This CDR3 is built from 13 residues. Germline lookup yields CDR1 MNHEY and CDR2 SVGAGI. For the CDR3, the DNA is TGTGCCAGCAGGTCGACAGGAGCCTACGAGCAGTACTTC. Translation: CASRSTGAYEQYF.

This sequence joins TRBV28 and TRBJ2-3; perhaps TRBD2 as D (6 bases). V lost 3 bases and J 5 bases, leaving 9 bases between the germline ends. This CDR3 has 13 residues. In germline, CDR1 is MDHEN, CDR2 SYDVKM. The DNA for the CDR3 is TGTGCCAGCAGTTTGGGAGCGGGAGATACGCAGTATTTT. This translates into CASSLGAGDTQYF.

This clone is a singleton in its sample. The gene calls are TRBV27 and TRBJ2-3, with a tentative D call TRBD2 (6 bases). This CDR3 is built from 16 residues. V was cut by 5 bases and J by 5 bases, with 20 bases left in between. From germline, CDR1 is MNHEY and CDR2 SMNVEV (reference sequence). The CDR3 spells CASSPDLGLGGDTQYF. Written as DNA, the CDR3 is TGTGCCAGCAGTCCCGATCTAGGCCTCGGGGGAGATACGCAGTATTTT.

This clone appeared a single time. Other DNA sequences from this sample encode an identical CDR3 as well. The V gene is TRBV15, the J gene TRBJ1-1; no reliable D call. The CDR3 runs 15 residues. The V end was cut by 0 bases, the J end by 2 bases, with 10 bases between. Germline V gene lookup returns CDR1 LNHNV and CDR2 YYDKDF (reference sequence). The CDR3 DNA reads as TGTGCCACCAGCAGAGATCTCGCGGGCAACACTGAAGCTTTCTTT. Protein sequence: CATSRDLAGNTEAFF.

A single count supports this clone. The chain links TRBV2 to TRBJ1-1; TRBD1 aligns across 8 bases. V lost 7 bases to trimming and J lost 0 bases; unmatched junction nucleotides: 4. The CDR3 loop spans 14 amino acids. The germline V gene has CDR1 SNHLY and CDR2 FYNNEI. The CDR3 DNA follows: TGTGCCAGCATTATGGACAGGGTGAACACTGAAGCTTTCTTT. This sequence encodes CASIMDRVNTEAFF.